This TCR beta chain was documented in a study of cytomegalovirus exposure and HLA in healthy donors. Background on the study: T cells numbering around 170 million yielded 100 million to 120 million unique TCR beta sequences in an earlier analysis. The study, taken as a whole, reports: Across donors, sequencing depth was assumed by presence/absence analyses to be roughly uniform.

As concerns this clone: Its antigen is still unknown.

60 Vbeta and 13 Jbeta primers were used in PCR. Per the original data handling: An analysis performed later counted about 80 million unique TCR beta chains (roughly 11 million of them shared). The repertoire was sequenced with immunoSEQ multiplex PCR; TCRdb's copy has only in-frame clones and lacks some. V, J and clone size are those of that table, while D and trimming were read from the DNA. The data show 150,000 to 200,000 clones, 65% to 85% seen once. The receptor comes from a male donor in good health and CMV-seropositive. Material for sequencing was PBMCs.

CDR3 DNA sequence: TGTGCCAGCAGGGCCAACACTGAAGCTTTCTTT. Amino acids: CASRANTEAFF. V usage is TRBV28 and J usage is TRBJ1-1; D ambiguous. The V gene's germline CDR1 is MDHEN and CDR2 SYDVKM. The CDR3 has 11 residues. Trimming removed 6 bases from V and 2 bases from J, with 4 bases in between.